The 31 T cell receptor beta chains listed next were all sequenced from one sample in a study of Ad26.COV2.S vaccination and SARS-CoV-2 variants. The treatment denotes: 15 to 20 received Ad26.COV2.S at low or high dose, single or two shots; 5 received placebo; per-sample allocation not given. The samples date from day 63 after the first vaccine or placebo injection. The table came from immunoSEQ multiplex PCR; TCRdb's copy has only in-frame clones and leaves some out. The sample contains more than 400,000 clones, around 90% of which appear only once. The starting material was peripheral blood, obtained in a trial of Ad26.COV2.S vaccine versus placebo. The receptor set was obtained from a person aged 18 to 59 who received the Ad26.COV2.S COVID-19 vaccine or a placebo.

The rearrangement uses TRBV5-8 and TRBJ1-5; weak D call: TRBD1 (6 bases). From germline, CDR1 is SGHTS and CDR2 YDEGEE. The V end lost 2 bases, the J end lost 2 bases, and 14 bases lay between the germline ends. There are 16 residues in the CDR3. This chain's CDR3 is CASSLGQLVGNQPQHF. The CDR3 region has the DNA TGTGCCAGCAGCTTAGGACAGCTAGTTGGCAATCAGCCCCAGCATTTT.

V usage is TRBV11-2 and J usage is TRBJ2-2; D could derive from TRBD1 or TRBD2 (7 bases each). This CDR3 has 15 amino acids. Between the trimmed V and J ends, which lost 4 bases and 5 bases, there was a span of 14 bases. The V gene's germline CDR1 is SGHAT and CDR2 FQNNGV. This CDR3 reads CASSSTGEGTGELFF. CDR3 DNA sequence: TGTGCCAGCAGCTCCACAGGGGAGGGAACCGGGGAGCTGTTTTTT.

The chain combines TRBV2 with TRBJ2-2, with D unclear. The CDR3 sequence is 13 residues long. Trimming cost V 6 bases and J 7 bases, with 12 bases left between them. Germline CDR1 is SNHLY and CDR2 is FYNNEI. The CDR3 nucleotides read TGTGCCAGCAGGCGAACCAGTGGCGGGGAGCTGTTTTTT. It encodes CASRRTSGGELFF.

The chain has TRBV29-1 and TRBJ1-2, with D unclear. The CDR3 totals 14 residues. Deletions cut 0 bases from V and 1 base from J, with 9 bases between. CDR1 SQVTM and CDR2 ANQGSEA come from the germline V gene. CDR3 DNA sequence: TGCAGCGTTGAAGATCTACCGGGTAACTATGGCTACACCTTC. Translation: CSVEDLPGNYGYTF.

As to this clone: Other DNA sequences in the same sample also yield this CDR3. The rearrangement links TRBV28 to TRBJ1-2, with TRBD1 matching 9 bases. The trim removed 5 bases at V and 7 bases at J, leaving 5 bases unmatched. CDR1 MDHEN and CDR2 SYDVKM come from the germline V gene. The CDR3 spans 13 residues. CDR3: CASSLQGARGYTF. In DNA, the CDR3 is TGTGCCAGCAGTCTACAGGGGGCGCGTGGCTACACCTTC.

Here the CDR3 reads CASSVQDFGGYEQYF. The CDR3 DNA reads as TGTGCCAGCAGCGTACAGGACTTTGGTGGCTACGAGCAGTACTTC. This chain joins TRBV28 and TRBJ2-7; D may match TRBD1 or TRBD2 (5 bases each). Trimming removed 6 bases at V and 3 bases at J, with 18 bases between. There are 15 residues in the CDR3. From germline, CDR1 is MDHEN and CDR2 SYDVKM.

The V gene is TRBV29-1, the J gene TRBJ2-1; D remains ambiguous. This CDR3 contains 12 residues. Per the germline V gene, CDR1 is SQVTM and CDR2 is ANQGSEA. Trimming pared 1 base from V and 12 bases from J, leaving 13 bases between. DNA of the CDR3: TGCAGCGTTGAAGTACTCCGTAGGAGGCAGTTCTTC. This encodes CSVEVLRRRQFF.

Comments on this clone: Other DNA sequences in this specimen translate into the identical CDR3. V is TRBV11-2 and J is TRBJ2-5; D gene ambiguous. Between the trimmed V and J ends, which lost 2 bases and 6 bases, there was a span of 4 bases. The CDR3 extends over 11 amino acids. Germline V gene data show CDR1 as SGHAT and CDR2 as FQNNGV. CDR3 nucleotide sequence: TGTGCCAGCAGCTTATCAAAGACCCAGTACTTC. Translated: CASSLSKTQYF.

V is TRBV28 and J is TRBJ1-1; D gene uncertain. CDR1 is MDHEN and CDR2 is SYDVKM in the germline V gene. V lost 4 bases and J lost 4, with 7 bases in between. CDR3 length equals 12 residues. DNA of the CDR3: TGTGCCAGCAGTTCGGGAGTCACTGAAGCTTTCTTT. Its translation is CASSSGVTEAFF.

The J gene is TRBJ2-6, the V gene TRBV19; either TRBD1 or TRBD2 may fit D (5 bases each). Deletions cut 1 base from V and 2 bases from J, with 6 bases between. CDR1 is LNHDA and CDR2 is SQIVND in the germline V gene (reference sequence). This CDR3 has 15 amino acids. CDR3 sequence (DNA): TGTGCCAGTAGTATAGGGGGGACTGGGGCCAACGTCCTGACTTTC. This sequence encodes CASSIGGTGANVLTF.

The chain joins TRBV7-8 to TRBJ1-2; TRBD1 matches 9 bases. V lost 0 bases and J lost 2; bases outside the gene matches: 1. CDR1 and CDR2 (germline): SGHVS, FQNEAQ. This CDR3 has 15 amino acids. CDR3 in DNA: TGTGCCAGCAGCTTAGCGGGGACAGGGAACTATGGCTACACCTTC. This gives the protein CASSLAGTGNYGYTF.

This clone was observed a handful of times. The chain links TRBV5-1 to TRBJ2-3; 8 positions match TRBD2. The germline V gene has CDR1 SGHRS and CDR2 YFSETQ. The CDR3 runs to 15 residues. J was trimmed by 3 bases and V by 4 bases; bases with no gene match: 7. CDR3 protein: CASSLSGVGTDTQYF. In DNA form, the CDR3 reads TGCGCCAGCAGCCTTAGCGGGGTCGGTACAGATACGCAGTATTTT.

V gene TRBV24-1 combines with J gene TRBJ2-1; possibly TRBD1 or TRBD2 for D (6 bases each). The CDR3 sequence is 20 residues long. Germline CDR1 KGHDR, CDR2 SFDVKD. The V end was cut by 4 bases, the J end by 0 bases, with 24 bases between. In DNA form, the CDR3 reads TGTGCCACCAGTGACTCTTGGGGGGCTCAGAAGGACCTCTCCTACAATGAGCAGTTCTTC. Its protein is CATSDSWGAQKDLSYNEQFF.

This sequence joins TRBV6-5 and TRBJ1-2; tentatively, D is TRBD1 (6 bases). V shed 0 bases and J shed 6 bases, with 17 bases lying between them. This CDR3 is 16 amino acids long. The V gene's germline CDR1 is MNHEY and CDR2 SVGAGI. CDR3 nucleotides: TGTGCCAGCAGTTACTCCGACAGGTCCAAAGGGCATGGCTACACCTTC. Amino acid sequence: CASSYSDRSKGHGYTF.

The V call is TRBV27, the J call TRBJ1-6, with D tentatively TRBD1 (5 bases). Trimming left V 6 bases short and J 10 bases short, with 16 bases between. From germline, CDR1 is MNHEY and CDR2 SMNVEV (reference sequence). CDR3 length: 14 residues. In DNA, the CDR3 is TGTGCCAGCAGGGACATATTCGGCGGATCACCCCTCCACTTT. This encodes CASRDIFGGSPLHF.

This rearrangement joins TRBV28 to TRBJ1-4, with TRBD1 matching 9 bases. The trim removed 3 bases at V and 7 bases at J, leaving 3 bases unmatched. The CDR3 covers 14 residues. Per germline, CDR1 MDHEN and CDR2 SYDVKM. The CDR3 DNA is TGTGCCAGCAGTTTTACAGGGGGCGGTGAAAAACTGTTTTTT. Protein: CASSFTGGGEKLFF. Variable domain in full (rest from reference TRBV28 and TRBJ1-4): DVKVTQSSRYLVKRTGEKVFLECVQDMDHENMFWYRQDPGLGLRLIYFSYDVKMKEKGDIPEGYSVSREKKERFSLILESASTNQTSMYLCASSFTGGGEKLFFGSGTQLSVL.

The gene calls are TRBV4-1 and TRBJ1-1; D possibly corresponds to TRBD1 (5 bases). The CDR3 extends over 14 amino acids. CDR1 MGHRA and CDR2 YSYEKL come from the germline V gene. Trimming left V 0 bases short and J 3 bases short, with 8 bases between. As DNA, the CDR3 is TGCGCCAGCAGCCAAGATGGGGGTTACACTGAAGCTTTCTTT. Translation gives CASSQDGGYTEAFF.

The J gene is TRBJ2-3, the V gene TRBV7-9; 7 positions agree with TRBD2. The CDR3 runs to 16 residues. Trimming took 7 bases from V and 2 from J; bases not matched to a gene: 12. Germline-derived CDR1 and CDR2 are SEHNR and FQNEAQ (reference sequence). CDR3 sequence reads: CASTSAGTILTDTQYF. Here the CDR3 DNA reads TGTGCCAGCACCTCGGCGGGGACTATCCTCACAGATACGCAGTATTTT.

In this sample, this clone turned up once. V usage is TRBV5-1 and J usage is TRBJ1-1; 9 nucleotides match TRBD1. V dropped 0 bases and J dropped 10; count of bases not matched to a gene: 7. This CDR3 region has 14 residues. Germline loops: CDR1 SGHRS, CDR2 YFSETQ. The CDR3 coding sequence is TGCGCCAGCAGCTTGGAGACAGGGGGATCGAGAGCTTTCTTT. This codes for CASSLETGGSRAFF. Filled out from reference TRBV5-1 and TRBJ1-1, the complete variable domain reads KAGVTQTPRYLIKTRGQQVTLSCSPISGHRSVSWYQQTPGQGLQFLFEYFSETQRNKGNFPGRFSGRQFSNSRSEMNVSTLELGDSALYLCASSLETGGSRAFFGQGTRLTVV.

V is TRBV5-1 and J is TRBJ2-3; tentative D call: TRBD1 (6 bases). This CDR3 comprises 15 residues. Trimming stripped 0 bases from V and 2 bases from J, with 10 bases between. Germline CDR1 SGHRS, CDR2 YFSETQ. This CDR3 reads CASSLEGDFTDTQYF. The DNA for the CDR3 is TGCGCCAGCAGCTTGGAGGGGGATTTCACAGATACGCAGTATTTT.

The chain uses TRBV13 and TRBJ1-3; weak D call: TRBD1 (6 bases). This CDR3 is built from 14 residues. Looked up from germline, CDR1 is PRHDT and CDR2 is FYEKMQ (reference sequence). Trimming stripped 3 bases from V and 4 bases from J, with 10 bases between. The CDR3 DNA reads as TGTGCCAGCAGCTTGTGGGGGCCAGGAAACACCATATATTTT. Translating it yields CASSLWGPGNTIYF.

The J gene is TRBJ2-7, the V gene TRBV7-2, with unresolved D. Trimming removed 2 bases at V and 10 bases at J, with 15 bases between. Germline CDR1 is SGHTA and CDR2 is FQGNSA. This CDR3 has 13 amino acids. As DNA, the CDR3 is TGTGCCAGCAGCTTATCGGGTGCGCCGGGCCAGTACTTC. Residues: CASSLSGAPGQYF.

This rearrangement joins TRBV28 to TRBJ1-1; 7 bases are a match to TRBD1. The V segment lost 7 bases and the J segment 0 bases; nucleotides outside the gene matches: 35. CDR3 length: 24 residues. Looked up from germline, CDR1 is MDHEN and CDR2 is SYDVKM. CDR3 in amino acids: CASILGGTVPSLREKFNMNTEAFF. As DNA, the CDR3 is TGTGCCAGCATACTAGGGGGGACAGTTCCCAGTTTACGTGAGAAATTTAACATGAACACTGAAGCTTTCTTT. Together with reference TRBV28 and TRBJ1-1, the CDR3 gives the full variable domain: DVKVTQSSRYLVKRTGEKVFLECVQDMDHENMFWYRQDPGLGLRLIYFSYDVKMKEKGDIPEGYSVSREKKERFSLILESASTNQTSMYLCASILGGTVPSLREKFNMNTEAFFGQGTRLTVV.

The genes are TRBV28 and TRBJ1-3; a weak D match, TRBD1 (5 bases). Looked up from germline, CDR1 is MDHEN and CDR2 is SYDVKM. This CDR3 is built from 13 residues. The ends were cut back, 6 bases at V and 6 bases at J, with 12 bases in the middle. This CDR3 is CASRPQGENTIYF. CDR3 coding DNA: TGTGCCAGCAGGCCCCAGGGAGAAAACACCATATATTTT.

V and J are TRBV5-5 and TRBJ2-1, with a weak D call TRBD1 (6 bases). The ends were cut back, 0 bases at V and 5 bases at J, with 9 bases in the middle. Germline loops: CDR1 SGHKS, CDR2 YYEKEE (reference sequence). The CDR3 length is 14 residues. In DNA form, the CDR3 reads TGTGCCAGCAGCTTGGGACAGGAAAACAATGAGCAGTTCTTC. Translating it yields CASSLGQENNEQFF.

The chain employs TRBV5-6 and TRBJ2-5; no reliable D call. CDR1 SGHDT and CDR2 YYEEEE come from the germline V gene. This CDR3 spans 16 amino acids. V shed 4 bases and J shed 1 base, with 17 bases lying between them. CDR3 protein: CASSQPWMRSQETQYF. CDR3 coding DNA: TGTGCCAGCAGCCAACCATGGATGAGGAGCCAAGAGACCCAGTACTTC.

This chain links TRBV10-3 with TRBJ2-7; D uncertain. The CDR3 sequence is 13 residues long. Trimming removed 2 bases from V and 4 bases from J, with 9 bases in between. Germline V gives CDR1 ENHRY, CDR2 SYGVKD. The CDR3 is CAISETKLYEQYF. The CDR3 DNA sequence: TGTGCCATCAGTGAGACAAAGCTGTACGAGCAGTACTTC.

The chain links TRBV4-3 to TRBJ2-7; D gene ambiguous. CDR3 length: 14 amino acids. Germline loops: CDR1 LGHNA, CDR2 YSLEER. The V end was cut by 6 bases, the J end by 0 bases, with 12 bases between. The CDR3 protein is CASSRVGNSYEQYF. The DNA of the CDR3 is TGCGCCAGCAGTCGGGTGGGGAACTCCTACGAGCAGTACTTC.

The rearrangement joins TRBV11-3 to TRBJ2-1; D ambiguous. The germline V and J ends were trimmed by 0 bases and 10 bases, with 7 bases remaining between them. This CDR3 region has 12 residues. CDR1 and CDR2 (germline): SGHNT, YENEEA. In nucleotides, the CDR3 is TGTGCCAGCAGCTTAGATCGCTGGGAGCAGTTCTTC. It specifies CASSLDRWEQFF.

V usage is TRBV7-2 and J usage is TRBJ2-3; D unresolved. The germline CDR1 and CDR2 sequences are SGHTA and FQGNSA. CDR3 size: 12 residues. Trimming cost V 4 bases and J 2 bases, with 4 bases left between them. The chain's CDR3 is CASSSYTDTQYF. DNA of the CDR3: TGTGCCAGCAGCTCATACACAGATACGCAGTATTTT.

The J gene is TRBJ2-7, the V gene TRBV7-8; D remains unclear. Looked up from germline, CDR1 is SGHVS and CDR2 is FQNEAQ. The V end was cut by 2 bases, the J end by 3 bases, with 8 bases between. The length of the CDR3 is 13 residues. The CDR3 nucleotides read TGTGCCAGCAGCTTAAACAGACTCTACGAGCAGTACTTC. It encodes CASSLNRLYEQYF.